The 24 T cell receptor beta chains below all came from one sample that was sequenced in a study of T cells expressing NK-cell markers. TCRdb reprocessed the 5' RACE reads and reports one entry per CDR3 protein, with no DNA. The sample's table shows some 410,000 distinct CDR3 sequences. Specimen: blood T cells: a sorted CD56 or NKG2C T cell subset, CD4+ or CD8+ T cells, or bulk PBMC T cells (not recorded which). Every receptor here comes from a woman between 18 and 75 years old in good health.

The CDR3 loop reads CSATTGTGQETQYF. J is TRBJ2-5 and V is TRBV20-1; TCRdb reports TRBD1, a call that lacks DNA to check it against. This CDR3 has 14 amino acids. Germline V gene lookup returns CDR1 DFQATT and CDR2 SNEGSKA (reference sequence).

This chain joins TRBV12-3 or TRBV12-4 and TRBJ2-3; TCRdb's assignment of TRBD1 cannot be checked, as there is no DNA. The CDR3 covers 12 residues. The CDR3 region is CASSWAKDTQYF.

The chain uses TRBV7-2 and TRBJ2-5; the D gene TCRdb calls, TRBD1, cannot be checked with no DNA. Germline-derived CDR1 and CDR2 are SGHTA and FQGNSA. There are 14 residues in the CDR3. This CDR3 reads CASSADMGTETQYF.

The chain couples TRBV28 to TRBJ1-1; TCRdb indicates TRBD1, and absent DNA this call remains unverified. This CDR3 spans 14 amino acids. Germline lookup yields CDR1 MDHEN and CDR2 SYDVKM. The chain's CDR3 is CASSLEGVNTEAFF.

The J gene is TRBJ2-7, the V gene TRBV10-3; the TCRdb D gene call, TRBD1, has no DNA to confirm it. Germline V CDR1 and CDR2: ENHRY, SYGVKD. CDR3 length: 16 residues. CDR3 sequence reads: CAISDPGQGSGYEQYF.

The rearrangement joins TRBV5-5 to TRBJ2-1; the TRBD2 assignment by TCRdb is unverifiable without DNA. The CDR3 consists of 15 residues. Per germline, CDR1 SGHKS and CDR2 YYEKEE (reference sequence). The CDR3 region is CASSLRGLAGNEQFF.

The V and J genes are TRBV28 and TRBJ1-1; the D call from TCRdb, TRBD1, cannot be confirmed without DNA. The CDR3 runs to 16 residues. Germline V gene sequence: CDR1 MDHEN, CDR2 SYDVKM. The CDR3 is CASSFHRDRGNTEAFF.

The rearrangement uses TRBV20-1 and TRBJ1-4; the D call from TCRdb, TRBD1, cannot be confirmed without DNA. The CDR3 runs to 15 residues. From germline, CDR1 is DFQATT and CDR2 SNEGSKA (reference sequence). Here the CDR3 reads CSARGGRRTNEKLFF.

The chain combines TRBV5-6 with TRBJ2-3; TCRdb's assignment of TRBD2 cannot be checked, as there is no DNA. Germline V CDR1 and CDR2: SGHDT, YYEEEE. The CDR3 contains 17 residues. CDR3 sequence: CASSFGLAGAYTDTQYF.

This CDR3 is CASSVTGTGTRGETQYF. This chain connects TRBV11-2 to TRBJ2-5; absent DNA, TCRdb's TRBD1 call cannot be checked. The length of the CDR3 is 17 residues. CDR1 and CDR2 from the germline V gene are SGHAT and FQNNGV.

The CDR3 sequence is CASSPRLHETQYF. V is TRBV3-1 and J is TRBJ2-5; TCRdb returns TRBD1, unconfirmable since there is no DNA. CDR1 and CDR2 (germline): LGHDT, YNNKEL (reference sequence). The CDR3 loop spans 13 amino acids.

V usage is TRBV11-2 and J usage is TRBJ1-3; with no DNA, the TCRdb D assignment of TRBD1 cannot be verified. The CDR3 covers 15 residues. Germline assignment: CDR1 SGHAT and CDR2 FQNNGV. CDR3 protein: CASSPGGISGNTIYF.

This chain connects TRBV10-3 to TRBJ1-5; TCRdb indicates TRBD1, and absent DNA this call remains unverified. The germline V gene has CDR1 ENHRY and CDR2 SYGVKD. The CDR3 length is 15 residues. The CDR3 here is CAISSGTGDYQPQHF.

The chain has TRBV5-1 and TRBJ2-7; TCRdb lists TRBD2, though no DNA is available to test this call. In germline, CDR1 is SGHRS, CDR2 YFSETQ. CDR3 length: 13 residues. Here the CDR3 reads CASSFLAGYEQYF.

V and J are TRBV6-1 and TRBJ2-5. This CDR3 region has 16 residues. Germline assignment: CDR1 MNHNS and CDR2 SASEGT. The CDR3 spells CASSPRITSIQEPQYF.

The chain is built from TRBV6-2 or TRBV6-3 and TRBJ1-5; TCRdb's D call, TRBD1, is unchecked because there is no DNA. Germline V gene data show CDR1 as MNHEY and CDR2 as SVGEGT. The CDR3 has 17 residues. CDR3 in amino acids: CASRDPGGTNSNQPQHF.

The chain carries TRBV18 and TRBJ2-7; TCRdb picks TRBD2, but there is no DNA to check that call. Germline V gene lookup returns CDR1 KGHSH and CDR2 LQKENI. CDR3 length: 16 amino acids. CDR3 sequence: CASSPDAVTNSYEQYF.

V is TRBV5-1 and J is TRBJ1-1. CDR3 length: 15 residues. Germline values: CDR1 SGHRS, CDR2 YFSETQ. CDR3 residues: CASSLGDLPITEAFF.

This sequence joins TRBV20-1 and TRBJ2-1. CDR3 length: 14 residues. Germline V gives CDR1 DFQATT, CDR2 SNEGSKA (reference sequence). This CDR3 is CSAIRGNSYNEQFF.

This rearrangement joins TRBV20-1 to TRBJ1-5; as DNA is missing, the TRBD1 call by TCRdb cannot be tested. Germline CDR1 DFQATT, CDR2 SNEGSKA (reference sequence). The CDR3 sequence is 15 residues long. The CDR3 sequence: CSARDRSRGGQPQHF.

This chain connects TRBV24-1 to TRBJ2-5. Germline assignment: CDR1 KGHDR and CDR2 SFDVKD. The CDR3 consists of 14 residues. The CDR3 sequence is CATSDPVDQETQYF.

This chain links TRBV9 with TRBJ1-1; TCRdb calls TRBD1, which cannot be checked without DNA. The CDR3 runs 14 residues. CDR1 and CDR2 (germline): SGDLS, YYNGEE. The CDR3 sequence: CASSVRGENTEAFF.

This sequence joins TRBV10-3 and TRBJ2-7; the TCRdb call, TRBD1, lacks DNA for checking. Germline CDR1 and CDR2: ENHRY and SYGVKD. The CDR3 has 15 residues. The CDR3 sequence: CATLGPGTGVHEQYF.

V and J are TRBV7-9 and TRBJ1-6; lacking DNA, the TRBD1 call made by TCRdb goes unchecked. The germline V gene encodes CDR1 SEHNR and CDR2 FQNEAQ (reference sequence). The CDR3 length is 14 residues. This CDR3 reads CASSLKDLYSPLHF.